This TCR beta chain appears in the sequencing data of a study of identical twins. About this clonotype itself: The antigen remains unidentified.

Study outcomes and limitations: With abundant cord blood beta clonotypes, insertions were fewer; memory repertoires showed no such pattern.

Template switching, a step in the protocol, added a universal primer site, and cDNA carried unique molecular identifiers. MiXCR, run by TCRdb on the 5' RACE reads, gives a single entry per CDR3 protein. Found here are approximately 590,000 distinct CDR3 sequences, 9.6% of them singletons; the top ten hold 2.5% to 3.5%. The CDR3 loop spans 15 amino acids. Germline CDR1 MNHEY, CDR2 SVGEGT. Trimming took 0 bases from V and 1 from J, leaving 9 bases between them. The same data also went into a second study, on yellow fever vaccine responses in identical twins. That paper adds: Reportedly, the response of twins' T cells to the vaccine seemed partly convergent, partly personalized.

The sequence was obtained from a woman aged 18-29 years in good health. This chain uses TRBV6-2 or TRBV6-3 with TRBJ1-1; D remains unclear. Sample: PBMCs. The CDR3 DNA follows: TGTGCCAGCAGTTACTCATCGGCGGGGAACACTGAAGCTTTCTTT. Translating gives CASSYSSAGNTEAFF.